This TCR beta chain was retrieved from a study of shared clonotypes between healthy human individuals. There were only Caucasian adults among the donors, and all lived in Nashville, Tennessee. After removal of 3 bases from V and 12 bases from J, the junction contained 8 bases not matched to a gene. The CDR3 spans 13 residues. Germline V gives CDR1 MGHDK, CDR2 SYGVNS. TCRdb's table, derived via immunoSEQ multiplex PCR, lists solely in-frame clones and lacks some. Seen here are a few million clones, over 85% observed once, and the top ten hold roughly 0.15%. Sequenced: naive CD4+ T cells sorted from blood. The subset here: CD45RA+ positively selected. The chain combines TRBV25-1 with TRBJ1-1, with 9 positions matching TRBD1. The TCR originated in a young man in good health. The CDR3 region has the DNA TGTGCCAGCAGTGACGGGACAGGGCAGATTACTTTCTTT. Encoded protein: CASSDGTGQITFF.